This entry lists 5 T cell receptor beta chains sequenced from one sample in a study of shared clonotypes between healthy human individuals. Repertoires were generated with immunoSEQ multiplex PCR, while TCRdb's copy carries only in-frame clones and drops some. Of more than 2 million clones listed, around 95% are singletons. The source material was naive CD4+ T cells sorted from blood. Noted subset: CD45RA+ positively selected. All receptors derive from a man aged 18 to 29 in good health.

The CDR3 bases are TGTGCCAGCAGCTCCCAGGGTAGCGGCACTGAAGCTTTCTTT. Translating gives CASSSQGSGTEAFF. The chain joins TRBV7-9 to TRBJ1-1, with D possibly matching TRBD1 (5 bases). V was cut by 4 bases and J by 4 bases, with 13 bases left in between. CDR1 and CDR2 (germline): SEHNR, FQNEAQ (reference sequence). The CDR3 length is 14 residues.

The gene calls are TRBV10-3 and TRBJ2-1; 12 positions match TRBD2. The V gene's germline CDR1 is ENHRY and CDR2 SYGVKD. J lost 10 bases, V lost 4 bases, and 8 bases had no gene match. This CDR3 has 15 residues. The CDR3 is CAISVGLAGSKEQFF. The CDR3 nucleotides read TGTGCCATCAGTGTGGGACTAGCGGGTTCCAAGGAGCAGTTCTTC.

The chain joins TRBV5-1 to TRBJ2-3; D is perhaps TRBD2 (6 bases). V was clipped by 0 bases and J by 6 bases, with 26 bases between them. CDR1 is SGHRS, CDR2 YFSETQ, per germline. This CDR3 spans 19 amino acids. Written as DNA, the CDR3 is TGCGCCAGCAGCTTGGCCTCCCTAGCGCCTAAAAAAAGGACCGATACGCAGTATTTT. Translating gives CASSLASLAPKKRTDTQYF.

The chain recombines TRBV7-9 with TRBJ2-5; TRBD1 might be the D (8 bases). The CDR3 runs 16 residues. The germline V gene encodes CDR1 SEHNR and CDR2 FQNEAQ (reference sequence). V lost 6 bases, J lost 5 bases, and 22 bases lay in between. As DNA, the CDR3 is TGTGCCAGCAGTCCCAGGACAGGGAGGGTAGGGGAGACCCAGTACTTC. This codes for CASSPRTGRVGETQYF.

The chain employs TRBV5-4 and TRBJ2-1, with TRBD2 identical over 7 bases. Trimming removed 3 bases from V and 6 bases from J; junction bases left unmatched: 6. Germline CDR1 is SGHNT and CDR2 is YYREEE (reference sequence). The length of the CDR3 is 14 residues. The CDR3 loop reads CASSSPGTINEQFF. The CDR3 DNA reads TGTGCCAGCAGCTCCCCCGGGACTATCAATGAGCAGTTCTTC.